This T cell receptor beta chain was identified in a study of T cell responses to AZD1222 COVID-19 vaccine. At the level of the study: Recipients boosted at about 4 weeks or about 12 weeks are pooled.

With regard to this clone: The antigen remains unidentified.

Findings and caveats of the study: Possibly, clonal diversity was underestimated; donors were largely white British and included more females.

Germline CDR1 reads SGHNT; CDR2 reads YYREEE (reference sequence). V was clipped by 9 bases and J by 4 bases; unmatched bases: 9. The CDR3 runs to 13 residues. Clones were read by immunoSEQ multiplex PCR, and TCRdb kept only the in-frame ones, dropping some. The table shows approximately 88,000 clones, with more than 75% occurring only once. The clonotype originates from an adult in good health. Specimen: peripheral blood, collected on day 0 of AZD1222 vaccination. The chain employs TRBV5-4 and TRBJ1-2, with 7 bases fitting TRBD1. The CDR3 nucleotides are TGTGCCATCCCAGGGGGGGGGTCCTATGGCTACACCTTC. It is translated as CAIPGGGSYGYTF.